These 31 T cell receptor beta chains were all obtained from the same sample, sequenced in a study of blood T cell repertoires in COVID-19 (dated by TCRdb to about 2020). Libraries were built with the immunoSEQ multiplex PCR assay. TCRdb holds this immuneACCESS table with in-frame rearrangements only. Some clones are missing; in checked studies, unresolved V genes explain under half, and the rest has no known cause. The sample table holds 200,000 to 250,000 clones, of which around nine tenths were seen once. 0.65% to 0.85% of the sample lies in the top ten. The sample was peripheral blood. Every receptor here comes from a man in his 60s with COVID-19, enrolled during active disease.

The rearrangement links TRBV7-2 to TRBJ2-7, with TRBD1 matching over 7 bases. Per germline, CDR1 SGHTA and CDR2 FQGNSA. The length of the CDR3 is 14 residues. After removal of 5 bases from V and 1 base from J, the junction contained 5 bases not matched to a gene. The CDR3 nucleotides read TGTGCCAGCAGCCCGGGACAGCCGTCCTACGAGCAGTACTTC. Protein sequence: CASSPGQPSYEQYF.

Worth noting for this clone: At one boundary the junction diverges from the germline segment, which might be a read error. The V call is TRBV7-7, the J call TRBJ2-2; 8 bases align to TRBD1. The CDR3 is 16 amino acids. Germline V gene sequence: CDR1 SSHAT, CDR2 FNYEAQ (reference sequence). The CDR3 DNA reads TGTGCTAGCAGCCAGCACCGGGACAGGACCACCGGGGAGCTGTTTTTT. Residues: CASSQHRDRTTGELFF.

The rearrangement uses TRBV19 and TRBJ2-1; 9 bases agree with TRBD2. V shed 2 bases, J shed 6 bases, and the junction held 5 bases outside the gene matches. The CDR3 is 15 amino acids. CDR1 and CDR2 (germline): LNHDA, SQIVND (reference sequence). The CDR3 region is CASSIMGGRVNEQFF. The CDR3 nucleotides are TGTGCCAGTAGTATAATGGGCGGGAGGGTCAATGAGCAGTTCTTC. The full variable domain, completed using reference TRBV19 and TRBJ2-1, is DGGITQSPKYLFRKEGQNVTLSCEQNLNHDAMYWYRQDPGQGLRLIYYSQIVNDFQKGDIAEGYSVSREKKESFPLTVTSAQKNPTAFYLCASSIMGGRVNEQFFGPGTRLTVL.

The chain uses TRBV11-2 and TRBJ1-2; 10 bases align to TRBD1. From germline, CDR1 is SGHAT and CDR2 FQNNGV. V was pared by 3 bases and J by 8 bases, with 6 bases of the junction left unmatched. CDR3 length: 14 amino acids. The CDR3: CASSLRTGGEGYTF. The CDR3 nucleotides are TGTGCCAGCAGCTTGAGGACAGGGGGGGAAGGCTACACCTTC.

This chain uses TRBV19 with TRBJ2-1; D is possibly TRBD2 (6 bases). Trimming took 8 bases from V and 4 from J, leaving 12 bases between them. The CDR3 loop spans 13 amino acids. Germline V lookup: CDR1 LNHDA, CDR2 SQIVND (reference sequence). The CDR3 DNA is TGTGCCAGTTTGGGACTTGAATACAATGAGCAGTTCTTC. It specifies CASLGLEYNEQFF.

The V and J genes are TRBV25-1 and TRBJ1-4; tentative D call: TRBD1 (6 bases). Germline V gene lookup returns CDR1 MGHDK and CDR2 SYGVNS. There are 16 residues in the CDR3. V was clipped by 6 bases and J by 4 bases, with 18 bases between them. This CDR3 is CASSAGGAGGNEKLFF. The CDR3 DNA is TGTGCCAGCAGCGCTGGGGGGGCGGGTGGTAATGAAAAACTGTTTTTT.

The chain uses TRBV28 and TRBJ2-7; no clear D. From germline, CDR1 is MDHEN and CDR2 SYDVKM. The CDR3 sequence is 10 residues long. This chain's CDR3 is CATREYEQYF. CDR3 DNA sequence: TGTGCTACTCGTGAGTACGAGCAGTACTTC.

This chain links TRBV24-1 with TRBJ2-3; 12 nucleotides match TRBD2. V was pared by 3 bases and J by 5 bases, with 11 bases of the junction left unmatched. Germline V gene data show CDR1 as KGHDR and CDR2 as SFDVKD. The CDR3 extends over 18 amino acids. Here the CDR3 DNA reads TGTGCCACCAGTGATCCCTCGACTAGCGGGAGTATTAGAGATACGCAGTATTTT. Its protein is CATSDPSTSGSIRDTQYF.

CDR3 in DNA: TGTGCCAGCAGCCGACAGGGCTACAATGAGCAGTTCTTC. Amino acids: CASSRQGYNEQFF. The rearrangement joins TRBV2 to TRBJ2-1, with 7 bases matching TRBD1. The junction had 2 bases not matched to a gene; V was cut back by 6 bases and J by 3 bases. This CDR3 has 13 amino acids. CDR1 is SNHLY and CDR2 is FYNNEI in the germline V gene.

The J gene is TRBJ2-7, the V gene TRBV30; D ambiguous. Trimming removed 0 bases from V and 11 bases from J, with 23 bases in between. The V gene's germline CDR1 is GTSNPN and CDR2 SVGIG (reference sequence). This CDR3 is built from 15 residues. CDR3 region: CAWSVKWAVTYDEYF. CDR3 DNA sequence: TGTGCCTGGAGTGTGAAGTGGGCAGTGACGTACGACGAGTACTTC.

The chain employs TRBV19 and TRBJ1-4; 8 bases line up with TRBD1. Germline CDR1 reads LNHDA; CDR2 reads SQIVND (reference sequence). The junction had 8 bases not matched to a gene; V was cut back by 6 bases and J by 8 bases. The CDR3 runs to 14 residues. CDR3 bases: TGTGCCAGTAGGGAAACAGGGGGAGGAGAAAAACTGTTTTTT. Residues: CASRETGGGEKLFF. Full variable domain (outside the CDR3, taken from reference TRBV19 and TRBJ1-4): DGGITQSPKYLFRKEGQNVTLSCEQNLNHDAMYWYRQDPGQGLRLIYYSQIVNDFQKGDIAEGYSVSREKKESFPLTVTSAQKNPTAFYLCASRETGGGEKLFFGSGTQLSVL.

The chain joins TRBV27 to TRBJ1-3, with a tentative D call TRBD1 (5 bases). The V end lost 6 bases, the J end lost 0 bases, and 12 bases lay between the germline ends. CDR3 length: 15 residues. The germline V gene has CDR1 MNHEY and CDR2 SMNVEV (reference sequence). The CDR3 DNA sequence: TGTGCCAGCAGGGGACTGCCACTCTCTGGAAACACCATATATTTT. Protein product: CASRGLPLSGNTIYF.

V and J are TRBV5-8 and TRBJ2-5, with D possibly being TRBD1 (5 bases). The CDR3 has 13 residues. Germline-derived CDR1 and CDR2 are SGHTS and YDEGEE. Trimming cost V 0 bases and J 9 bases, with 12 bases left between them. The chain's CDR3 is CASSLVSAQAQYF. In DNA, the CDR3 is TGTGCCAGCAGCTTGGTCTCGGCACAGGCCCAGTACTTC.

This clone was observed once. This chain uses TRBV18 with TRBJ2-1, with TRBD2 matching over 8 bases. Germline-derived CDR1 and CDR2 are KGHSH and LQKENI. The CDR3 is 17 amino acids. The ends lost 0 bases at V and 2 bases at J; junction bases unmatched: 6. The chain's CDR3 is CASSPPLSGRAYNEQFF. The CDR3 region has the DNA TGTGCCAGCTCACCACCGTTATCCGGGAGGGCCTACAATGAGCAGTTCTTC.

The CDR3 reads CASSQESLTGGEKLFF. The CDR3 nucleotides read TGTGCCAGCAGCCAAGAGAGTCTCACGGGGGGTGAAAAACTGTTTTTT. The V and J genes are TRBV3-1 (or the pseudogene TRBV3-2) and TRBJ1-4, with D possibly being TRBD1 (5 bases). The CDR3 is 16 amino acids. Trimming left V 0 bases short and J 7 bases short, with 15 bases between. CDR1 is LGHDT and CDR2 is YNNKEL in the germline V gene (reference sequence).

The rearrangement uses TRBV15 and TRBJ2-3; perhaps TRBD2 as D (6 bases). Trimming removed 1 base from V and 2 bases from J, with 13 bases in between. The CDR3 is made up of 16 amino acids. The germline gives CDR1 LNHNV, CDR2 YYDKDF (reference sequence). The DNA of the CDR3 is TGTGCCACCAGCAGAGGCCGTGCGGGGTCCACAGATACGCAGTATTTT. It specifies CATSRGRAGSTDTQYF.

The V gene is TRBV20-1, the J gene TRBJ1-2, with a possible D match to TRBD1 (5 bases). Looked up from germline, CDR1 is DFQATT and CDR2 is SNEGSKA (reference sequence). This CDR3 is built from 11 residues. Trimming stripped 3 bases from V and 6 bases from J, with 8 bases between. This CDR3 reads CSASWGDGYTF. DNA of the CDR3: TGCAGTGCTAGCTGGGGGGATGGCTACACCTTC.

The chain uses TRBV27 and TRBJ1-2; perhaps TRBD1 as D (5 bases). Between the trimmed V and J ends, which lost 6 bases and 4 bases, there was a span of 18 bases. Looked up from germline, CDR1 is MNHEY and CDR2 is SMNVEV (reference sequence). The CDR3 has 15 amino acids. The CDR3 DNA reads as TGTGCCAGCAGCCCGACTGCCCAGGGCTTCTATGGCTACACCTTC. Translation: CASSPTAQGFYGYTF.

The CDR3 sequence: CASSLAVWENTGELFF. In DNA, the CDR3 is TGCGCCAGCAGCTTAGCGGTTTGGGAGAACACCGGGGAGCTGTTTTTT. The gene calls are TRBV5-1 and TRBJ2-2; D might be TRBD2 (5 bases). V shed 2 bases and J shed 1 base, with 12 bases lying between them. From germline, CDR1 is SGHRS and CDR2 YFSETQ. This CDR3 has 16 residues. The full variable domain, completed using reference TRBV5-1 and TRBJ2-2, is KAGVTQTPRYLIKTRGQQVTLSCSPISGHRSVSWYQQTPGQGLQFLFEYFSETQRNKGNFPGRFSGRQFSNSRSEMNVSTLELGDSALYLCASSLAVWENTGELFFGEGSRLTVL.

V and J are TRBV21-1 and TRBJ1-1. TRBV21-1 is a known pseudogene. This CDR3 region has 20 residues. CDR3 in DNA: TGTGCCAGCAGCAAAGTGGGGGGACGGACTCCACTTATCATGAACACTGAAGCTTTCTTT. Translating it yields CASSKVGGRTPLIMNTEAFF.

CDR3 protein: CAISLPTRTREQYF. DNA of the CDR3: TGTGCCATCAGTCTGCCAACTAGAACGAGAGAGCAGTACTTC. V is TRBV10-3 and J is TRBJ2-7; possibly TRBD2 for D (5 bases). The CDR3 contains 14 residues. Germline lookup yields CDR1 ENHRY and CDR2 SYGVKD. With 5 bases removed from V and 7 bases from J, the gap between germline ends came to 18 bases.

The chain uses TRBV7-3 and TRBJ1-2; perhaps TRBD1 as D (6 bases). V lost 6 bases, J lost 10 bases, and 21 bases lay in between. CDR3 length: 14 amino acids. CDR1 and CDR2 (germline): SGHTA, FQGTGA. CDR3 nucleotides: TGTGCCAGCAGGGTCTCGGACAGCATCGGTGTCTACACCTTC. Amino acid sequence: CASRVSDSIGVYTF.

This chain joins TRBV3-1 (or the pseudogene TRBV3-2) and TRBJ2-7; TRBD2 aligns across 8 bases. Looked up from germline, CDR1 is LGHDT and CDR2 is YNNKEL (reference sequence). The J segment lost 0 bases and the V segment lost 3 bases, leaving 10 bases of the junction unmatched. The CDR3 is 17 residues long. In DNA form, the CDR3 reads TGTGCCAGCAGCCACCGACCCCGGGGGGGGAGCTCCTACGAGCAGTACTTC. It yields the protein CASSHRPRGGSSYEQYF.

The rearrangement uses TRBV9 and TRBJ1-1; possibly TRBD1 for D (6 bases). The V gene's germline CDR1 is SGDLS and CDR2 YYNGEE. Trimming cost V 3 bases and J 4 bases, with 16 bases left between them. This CDR3 comprises 15 residues. The DNA for the CDR3 is TGTGCCAGCAGCGATTCGGGACACCGGGGCACTGAAGCTTTCTTT. The encoded protein is CASSDSGHRGTEAFF.

This rearrangement joins TRBV5-1 to TRBJ1-1, with TRBD1 matching over 10 bases. The V gene end was trimmed by 4 bases and the J gene end by 7 bases; junction bases not matched to a gene: 7. Germline lookup yields CDR1 SGHRS and CDR2 YFSETQ. This CDR3 is built from 14 residues. The DNA of the CDR3 is TGCGCCAGCAGCCCAGACAGGGGGCGTAATGAAGCTTTCTTT. Amino acid sequence: CASSPDRGRNEAFF.

This clone was seen only a few times. The chain is built from TRBV7-2 and TRBJ2-7; the D gene is possibly TRBD1 (6 bases). Germline V gene sequence: CDR1 SGHTA, CDR2 FQGNSA. The CDR3 loop spans 14 amino acids. Trimming stripped 6 bases from V and 2 bases from J, with 14 bases between. CDR3 loop: CASSPRQVTYEQYF. CDR3 nucleotide sequence: TGTGCCAGCAGTCCCCGACAGGTGACCTACGAGCAGTACTTC.

The chain carries TRBV7-8 and TRBJ2-7, with 7 nucleotides matching TRBD1. Germline V gene sequence: CDR1 SGHVS, CDR2 FQNEAQ. The CDR3 is 13 amino acids. The V gene end was trimmed by 2 bases and the J gene end by 3 bases; junction bases not matched to a gene: 1. CDR3 nucleotides: TGTGCCAGCAGCTTATGGGACAGCTACGAGCAGTACTTC. Protein sequence: CASSLWDSYEQYF.

This clone was seen a handful of times. The J gene is TRBJ1-5, the V gene TRBV9; 8 positions agree with TRBD1. J lost 7 bases, V lost 5 bases, and 8 bases had no gene match. The CDR3 spans 14 residues. Germline lookup yields CDR1 SGDLS and CDR2 YYNGEE. CDR3 nucleotide sequence: TGTGCCAGCAGTCGTGGACAGGGCGACCAGCCCCAGCATTTT. Its translation is CASSRGQGDQPQHF.

The chain combines TRBV4-3 with TRBJ2-2; D remains unclear. Germline V gives CDR1 LGHNA, CDR2 YSLEER. V was trimmed by 6 bases and J by 1 base, leaving 9 bases between them. The CDR3 loop spans 14 amino acids. The chain's CDR3 is CASSQVVNTGELFF. The CDR3 DNA is TGCGCCAGCAGTCAGGTTGTGAACACCGGGGAGCTGTTTTTT.

The rearrangement links TRBV11-1 to TRBJ1-1; TRBD1 agrees at 8 bases. Losses at the gene ends were 3 bases for V and 0 bases for J; bases not matched to a gene: 3. The CDR3 length is 15 residues. The germline CDR1 and CDR2 sequences are SGHAT and FQDESV (reference sequence). As DNA, the CDR3 is TGTGCCAGCAGCTTGGGGACAGGCGTGAACACTGAAGCTTTCTTT. Amino acid sequence: CASSLGTGVNTEAFF.

The genes are TRBV18 and TRBJ2-7, with TRBD2 matching over 8 bases. Trimming removed 2 bases from V and 3 bases from J; junction bases left unmatched: 9. This CDR3 has 16 residues. The germline gives CDR1 KGHSH, CDR2 LQKENI. The CDR3 loop is CASSPVASGLYYEQYF. The CDR3 DNA follows: TGTGCCAGCTCACCAGTGGCTAGCGGGCTATACTACGAGCAGTACTTC.